These 25 T cell receptor beta chains originate from one sample sequenced in a study of a mutant IDH1 vaccine in newly diagnosed glioma. Time point of the sample: week 47, end of study. A single vaccine dose contained 300 ug of mutant IDH1 20-mer peptide, and topical imiquimod was used with it. Their specific antigens are unknown. Clones were sequenced by immunoSEQ multiplex PCR, and TCRdb holds only the in-frame ones, with some missing. The sample consists of more than 30,000 clones, about 92% of them appearing once. The starting material was PBMCs, obtained from a glioma patient whose treatment included an IDH1 peptide vaccine. These receptors all come from a man aged 40-50 years with glioma.

The chain combines TRBV9 with TRBJ2-3; TRBD2 aligns across 11 bases. There are 16 residues in the CDR3. Germline values: CDR1 SGDLS, CDR2 YYNGEE. V shed 2 bases, J shed 0 bases, and the junction held 2 bases outside the gene matches. This chain's CDR3 is CASSVGTSGSTDTQYF. The CDR3 DNA is TGTGCCAGCAGCGTGGGGACTAGCGGTAGCACAGATACGCAGTATTTT.

The chain carries TRBV7-9 and TRBJ2-3; TRBD2 matches at 8 bases. The germline gives CDR1 SEHNR, CDR2 FQNEAQ (reference sequence). The junction had 5 bases not matched to a gene; V was cut back by 2 bases and J by 1 base. This CDR3 spans 16 amino acids. CDR3 protein: CASSLLPGGRTDTQYF. The CDR3 DNA follows: TGTGCCAGCAGCTTATTGCCGGGGGGGCGCACAGATACGCAGTATTTT.

The V call is TRBV9, the J call TRBJ1-1; no clear D. Trimming stripped 3 bases from V and 4 bases from J, with 10 bases between. The CDR3 spans 13 residues. CDR1 SGDLS and CDR2 YYNGEE come from the germline V gene. CDR3 residues: CASSATDGTEAFF. CDR3 sequence (DNA): TGTGCCAGCAGCGCCACGGACGGCACTGAAGCTTTCTTT. The whole variable domain, filled in from reference TRBV9 and TRBJ1-1, reads DSGVTQTPKHLITATGQRVTLRCSPRSGDLSVYWYQQSLDQGLQFLIQYYNGEERAKGNILERFSAQQFPDLHSELNLSSLELGDSALYFCASSATDGTEAFFGQGTRLTVV.

The chain joins TRBV11-3 to TRBJ2-3; 11 bases map to TRBD2. The CDR3 is 19 residues long. The V segment lost 4 bases and the J segment 5 bases; nucleotides outside the gene matches: 17. Germline values: CDR1 SGHNT, CDR2 YENEEA. CDR3 protein: CASSSSPPPGSGRGDTQYF. The CDR3 DNA sequence: TGTGCCAGCAGCTCCTCACCTCCCCCGGGTAGCGGGAGGGGAGATACGCAGTATTTT.

The J gene is TRBJ2-2, the V gene TRBV29-1, with a weak D call TRBD1 (6 bases). Germline CDR1 and CDR2: SQVTM and ANQGSEA. V was trimmed by 6 bases and J by 9 bases, leaving 14 bases between them. The CDR3 has 12 amino acids. The CDR3 sequence is CSVHTTGRELFF. The DNA of the CDR3 is TGCAGCGTCCATACCACAGGGAGGGAGCTGTTTTTT.

This clone has just one count. J is TRBJ1-2 and V is TRBV6-1; maybe TRBD1 (5 bases). V was trimmed by 5 bases and J by 7 bases, leaving 23 bases between them. The CDR3 totals 16 residues. Germline CDR1 is MNHNS and CDR2 is SASEGT. Here the CDR3 reads CASSQGAWSFDAGYTF. The CDR3 DNA sequence: TGTGCCAGCAGTCAAGGGGCTTGGTCGTTCGATGCTGGCTACACCTTC.

Written as DNA, the CDR3 is TGTGCCAGCAGTTACGGGGTGACCCAGTACTTC. Protein sequence: CASSYGVTQYF. This chain uses TRBV6-5 with TRBJ2-5; the D is unclear. This CDR3 spans 11 amino acids. Germline CDR1 is MNHEY and CDR2 is SVGAGI. V dropped 2 bases and J dropped 7 bases, with 5 bases sitting between them.

The chain recombines TRBV7-2 with TRBJ2-3, with D tentatively TRBD2 (6 bases). CDR3 length: 15 amino acids. Germline CDR1 reads SGHTA; CDR2 reads FQGNSA. The V end was cut by 6 bases, the J end by 4 bases, with 17 bases between. CDR3 coding DNA: TGTGCCAGCAGTACGGCGGGATTTGAGGCAGATACGCAGTATTTT. This encodes CASSTAGFEADTQYF.

The gene calls are TRBV10-3 and TRBJ2-6; no definite D call. The CDR3 is 16 amino acids. The V and J ends lost 6 bases and 0 bases respectively, with 12 bases between them. In germline, CDR1 is ENHRY, CDR2 SYGVKD. CDR3 amino acids: CAISNDHSSGANVLTF. The CDR3 DNA sequence: TGTGCCATCAGCAATGATCACAGCTCTGGGGCCAACGTCCTGACTTTC.

This rearrangement joins TRBV6-1 to TRBJ2-2, with TRBD2 matching 14 bases. V was clipped by 4 bases and J by 6 bases; unmatched bases: 1. The CDR3 spans 15 residues. The germline V gene encodes CDR1 MNHNS and CDR2 SASEGT. Here the CDR3 reads CASSGLAGGPGELFF. CDR3 DNA: TGTGCCAGCAGTGGACTAGCGGGGGGGCCCGGGGAGCTGTTTTTT.

The gene calls are TRBV7-3 and TRBJ2-2; D remains unclear. The CDR3 runs to 12 residues. The V end lost 2 bases, the J end lost 6 bases, and 4 bases lay between the germline ends. Germline V lookup: CDR1 SGHTA, CDR2 FQGTGA. The DNA for the CDR3 is TGTGCCAGCAGCTTAGGTTCCGGGGAGCTGTTTTTT. Protein sequence: CASSLGSGELFF.

The rearrangement links TRBV6-5 to TRBJ2-1; the match to TRBD2 covers 7 bases. Germline lookup yields CDR1 MNHEY and CDR2 SVGAGI. This CDR3 has 16 amino acids. V was pared by 0 bases and J by 10 bases, with 12 bases of the junction left unmatched. This CDR3 reads CASSYSGGEREFEQFF. CDR3 in DNA: TGTGCCAGCAGTTACTCGGGAGGGGAAAGGGAGTTCGAGCAGTTCTTC.

This chain links TRBV7-6 with TRBJ2-3; D might be TRBD2 (7 bases). Trimming removed 5 bases from V and 1 base from J, with 22 bases in between. Per the germline V gene, CDR1 is SGHVS and CDR2 is FNYEAQ. CDR3 size: 18 residues. The CDR3 region has the DNA TGTGCCAGCAGCCCCTCGTCTATCGGCGGGGGCCGCACAGATACGCAGTATTTT. Its translation is CASSPSSIGGGRTDTQYF.

Notes on this clone: The junction departs from germline at one end; a sequencing error may be responsible. The chain combines TRBV6-1 with TRBJ1-5; D uncertain. The CDR3 runs 16 residues. The germline CDR1 and CDR2 sequences are MNHNS and SASEGT. Here the CDR3 reads CASREVTGDSNQPQHF. The CDR3 nucleotides read TGTGCCAGCAGGGAAGTGACTGGGGATAGCAATCAGCCCCAGCATTTT.

V usage is TRBV27 and J usage is TRBJ2-5; D tentatively reads TRBD1 or TRBD2 (6 bases each). The CDR3 sequence is 14 residues long. Germline V gene sequence: CDR1 MNHEY, CDR2 SMNVEV (reference sequence). Trimming removed 5 bases at V and 4 bases at J, with 14 bases between. The CDR3 sequence is CASSPVRGAETQYF. DNA of the CDR3: TGTGCCAGCAGTCCCGTTAGGGGGGCAGAGACCCAGTACTTC.

The chain joins TRBV7-9 to TRBJ2-7; D perhaps matches TRBD2 (7 bases). The CDR3 contains 13 residues. The V and J ends lost 5 bases and 6 bases respectively, with 14 bases between them. Germline lookup yields CDR1 SEHNR and CDR2 FQNEAQ (reference sequence). CDR3 residues: CASSPNREGEQYF. DNA of the CDR3: TGTGCCAGCAGCCCAAACAGGGAGGGCGAGCAGTACTTC.

The V and J genes are TRBV28 and TRBJ2-1; a possible D gene is TRBD1 (6 bases). V gave up 5 bases and J gave up 8 bases, with 22 bases separating them. This CDR3 is built from 16 residues. Germline V gene data show CDR1 as MDHEN and CDR2 as SYDVKM. The CDR3 DNA is TGTGCCAGCAGTCCCCAGGGCAGGGGTATAGGGGATGAGCAGTTCTTC. The encoded protein is CASSPQGRGIGDEQFF.

The rearrangement uses TRBV28 and TRBJ1-4; TRBD1 is a possible D gene (6 bases). Germline CDR1 and CDR2: MDHEN and SYDVKM. V gave up 11 bases and J gave up 0 bases, with 16 bases separating them. This CDR3 has 15 amino acids. CDR3 region: CAVSRGASTNEKLFF. The CDR3 DNA reads as TGTGCCGTATCGAGGGGGGCGTCAACTAATGAAAAACTGTTTTTT.

This chain joins TRBV18 and TRBJ1-5, with TRBD1 matching over 7 bases. This CDR3 comprises 15 residues. Per germline, CDR1 KGHSH and CDR2 LQKENI. The V and J ends lost 3 bases and 4 bases, in that order; junction bases with no gene match: 6. CDR3 sequence: CASSPSGQTNQPQHF. The CDR3 DNA reads TGTGCCAGCTCACCCTCGGGACAGACTAATCAGCCCCAGCATTTT.

This clone was seen a single time. The CDR3 DNA sequence: TGCAGCACGGGTTCGGGGGGGCAAGAGACCCAGTACTTC. Amino acid sequence: CSTGSGGQETQYF. V and J are TRBV29-1 and TRBJ2-5; TRBD2 matches at 8 bases. The germline V gene has CDR1 SQVTM and CDR2 ANQGSEA. This CDR3 has 13 residues. V lost 8 bases, J lost 2 bases, and 7 bases stayed unmatched.

CDR3 nucleotides: TGCGCCAGCAGCCAAGAGGGCAGGGGTAAGAATTCACCCCTCCACTTT. Its protein is CASSQEGRGKNSPLHF. V gene TRBV4-1 combines with J gene TRBJ1-6; D might be TRBD1 (6 bases). The V end was cut by 0 bases, the J end by 7 bases, with 13 bases between. The CDR3 extends over 16 amino acids. Per germline, CDR1 MGHRA and CDR2 YSYEKL.

The chain is built from TRBV2 and TRBJ2-1; D possibly matches TRBD1 or TRBD2 (5 bases each). The CDR3 covers 13 residues. Trimming took off 4 bases at V and 10 bases at J, with 14 bases between the two ends. Germline loops: CDR1 SNHLY, CDR2 FYNNEI. Here the CDR3 reads CASSGGPTTEQFF. CDR3 nucleotide sequence: TGTGCCAGCAGTGGGGGCCCGACTACAGAGCAGTTCTTC. Together with reference TRBV2 and TRBJ2-1, the CDR3 gives the full variable domain: EPEVTQTPSHQVTQMGQEVILRCVPISNHLYFYWYRQILGQKVEFLVSFYNNEISEKSEIFDDQFSVERPDGSNFTLKIRSTKLEDSAMYFCASSGGPTTEQFFGPGTRLTVL.

The chain carries TRBV2 and TRBJ2-5; D may match TRBD1 or TRBD2 (5 bases each). Germline loops: CDR1 SNHLY, CDR2 FYNNEI. The CDR3 runs 15 residues. V dropped 4 bases and J dropped 0 bases, with 12 bases sitting between them. CDR3 region: CASSGGTGNQETQYF. The CDR3 DNA sequence: TGTGCCAGCAGTGGAGGGACGGGGAACCAAGAGACCCAGTACTTC.

The chain combines TRBV6-4 with TRBJ2-1; 8 positions match TRBD2. V lost 3 bases to trimming and J lost 6 bases; unmatched junction nucleotides: 10. CDR3 size: 16 residues. CDR1 and CDR2 from the germline V gene are MRHNA and SNTAGT. In DNA form, the CDR3 reads TGTGCCAGCAGTGATTCCCGATTAGCGGGGATCAATGAGCAGTTCTTC. This translates into CASSDSRLAGINEQFF.

The CDR3 coding sequence is TGCAGCGTTGTTGCGGGTTTATCCCCCCCTCCCAATGAGCAGTTCTTC. Translating it yields CSVVAGLSPPPNEQFF. The chain has TRBV29-1 and TRBJ2-1, with D perhaps TRBD2 (5 bases). Germline CDR1 and CDR2: SQVTM and ANQGSEA. V was shortened by 4 bases and J by 6 bases, with 22 bases between the two germline ends. The CDR3 has 16 amino acids.